These T cell receptor beta chains were read from a single sample in a study of cytomegalovirus exposure and HLA in healthy donors. Profiled with immunoSEQ multiplex PCR; TCRdb holds only in-frame clones, not every one. The sample consists of about 160,000 clones, about four fifths of them appearing once. The sample taken for sequencing was PBMCs. The receptors here all came from a woman aged 45-65 years in good health and CMV-seropositive. CDR3s include the opening cysteine and the closing phenylalanine or tryptophan. The D gene is left open where the match is weak. Clone size is stated in some rows and not others, as once, few, many or a class when expanded.

j_call clone_size v_call d_call cdr3_aa cdr3_nt
TRBJ1-4 . TRBV30 TRBD1 CAGQGANEKLFF TGTGCCGGACAGGGTGCTAATGAAAAACTGTTTTTT
TRBJ2-6 . TRBV7-3 TRBD1 CASSLTGMKAGANVLTF TGTGCCAGCAGCTTGACAGGGATGAAGGCCGGGGCCAACGTCCTGACTTTC
TRBJ1-2 . TRBV18 . CASSSGKDYGYTF TGTGCCAGCTCGTCGGGGAAAGACTATGGCTACACCTTC
TRBJ2-7 . TRBV9 TRBD2 CASSSPERGSYEQYF TGTGCCAGCAGCTCCCCTGAGCGGGGGTCCTACGAGCAGTACTTC
TRBJ2-1 once TRBV9 TRBD2 CASSVGAGAGNEQFF TGTGCCAGCAGCGTAGGCGCGGGAGCCGGGAATGAGCAGTTCTTC
TRBJ1-2 . TRBV15 . CATSRDVASSGSGYTF TGTGCCACCAGCAGAGATGTAGCGTCCAGTGGATCGGGCTACACCTTC
TRBJ2-5 . TRBV7-8 TRBD1 CASSRRQGARMETQYF TGTGCCAGCAGCCGTCGACAGGGGGCTCGGATGGAGACCCAGTACTTC
TRBJ2-4 . TRBV27 TRBD2 CASSFPAGEVQYF TGTGCCAGCAGTTTCCCAGCGGGAGAGGTTCAGTACTTC
TRBJ1-6 . TRBV4-3 . CASSPHGGKGSPLHF TGCGCCAGCAGCCCCCACGGGGGGAAAGGGTCACCCCTCCACTTT
TRBJ2-1 . TRBV30 . CAWSVQSNSYNEQFF TGTGCCTGGAGTGTCCAGTCAAACTCCTACAATGAGCAGTTCTTC
TRBJ2-3 . TRBV7-2 TRBD2 CASSGLASDTQYF TGTGCCAGCAGCGGACTAGCTTCAGATACGCAGTATTTT
TRBJ2-1 . TRBV7-9 TRBD1 CASSLDRGPYNEQFF TGTGCCAGCAGCTTAGACAGGGGGCCCTACAATGAGCAGTTCTTC
TRBJ2-4 . TRBV5-1 . CASTAAGDDIQYF TGCGCCAGCACTGCTGCCGGGGATGACATTCAGTACTTC
TRBJ2-1 . TRBV5-5 TRBD1 CASSPGWGQGADIGEQFF TGTGCCAGCAGCCCCGGATGGGGACAGGGGGCCGACATTGGTGAGCAGTTCTTC
TRBJ2-5 . TRBV5-1 . CASSSGSQETQYF TGCGCCAGCAGCTCGGGATCCCAAGAGACCCAGTACTTC